The clone carrying this T cell receptor (beta chain) was seen many times. These data are taken from a study of T cells in Graves' hyperthyroidism and ophthalmopathy. V lost 5 bases, J lost 3 bases, and 9 bases stayed unmatched. Per the germline V gene, CDR1 is MDHEN and CDR2 is SYDVKM. This CDR3 has 15 amino acids. Amplification targeted TCR beta CDR3 regions from RNA transcripts. A first-round RT-PCR of the TCR CDR3 used the HTBI primer set. TCRdb re-called the multiplex PCR reads through MiXCR, storing one row per CDR3 protein. Of fewer than 350,000 distinct CDR3 sequences listed, approximately 18% are singletons.

Sequencing was performed on blood. The chain combines TRBV28 with TRBJ2-7, with 8 bases matching TRBD1. The clonotype was recovered from a woman between 40 and 50 years old with Graves' ophthalmopathy. The CDR3, as DNA: TGTGCCAGCAGTCCCCGGACAGGGACTGACTACGAGCAGTACTTC. This translates into CASSPRTGTDYEQYF.